The entry that follows covers one T cell receptor beta chain sequence. What it binds is not known. Treatment described: treatment-naive control, cytoreductive nephrectomy. Control samples are tumors resected by cytoreductive nephrectomy without prior radiation. This renal cell carcinoma was of the clear cell type. Control tumors came from a handful of females and 11 males, aged about 35 to 82. This specimen belongs to a study of radiation and T cells in renal cell carcinoma. Study results and limitations: Compared with controls, irradiated tumors had more, larger dominant CDR3 motifs.

TCRdb keeps only in-frame clones here, not all; method: immunoSEQ multiplex PCR. The profile covers 15,000 to 20,000 clones, with 58% appearing a single time and approximately 10% taken by the ten largest. The CDR3 sequence is 14 residues long. Germline CDR1 MNHEY, CDR2 SVGAGI. V dropped 10 bases and J dropped 0 bases, with 10 bases sitting between them. This specimen consisted of tumor tissue, obtained from a patient whose treatment was nephrectomy without radiotherapy. V is TRBV6-5 and J is TRBJ1-6, with no clear D. The clonotype comes from a man aged 35-49 years with renal cell carcinoma. CDR3 nucleotides: TGTGCCACCACTTGGGGCTCCTATAATTCACCCCTCCACTTT. Translating gives CATTWGSYNSPLHF.